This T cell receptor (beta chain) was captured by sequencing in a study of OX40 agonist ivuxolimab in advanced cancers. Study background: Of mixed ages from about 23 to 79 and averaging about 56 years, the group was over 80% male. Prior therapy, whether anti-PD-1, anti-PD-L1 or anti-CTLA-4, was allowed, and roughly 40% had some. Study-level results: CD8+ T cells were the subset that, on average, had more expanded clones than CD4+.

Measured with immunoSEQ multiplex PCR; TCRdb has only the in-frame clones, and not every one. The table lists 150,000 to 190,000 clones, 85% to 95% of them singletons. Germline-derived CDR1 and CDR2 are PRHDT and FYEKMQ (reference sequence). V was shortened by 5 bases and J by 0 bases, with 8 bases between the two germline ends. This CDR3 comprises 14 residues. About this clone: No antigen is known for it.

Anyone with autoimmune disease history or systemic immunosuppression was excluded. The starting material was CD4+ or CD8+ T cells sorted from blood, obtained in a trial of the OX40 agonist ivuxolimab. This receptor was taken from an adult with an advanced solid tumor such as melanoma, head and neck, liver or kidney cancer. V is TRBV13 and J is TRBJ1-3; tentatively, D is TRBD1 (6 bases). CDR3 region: CASSPDSSGNTIYF. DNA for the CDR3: TGTGCCAGCAGCCCGGACAGCTCTGGAAACACCATATATTTT. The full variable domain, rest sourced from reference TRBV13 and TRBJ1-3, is AAGVIQSPRHLIKEKRETATLKCYPIPRHDTVYWYQQGPGQDPQFLISFYEKMQSDKGSIPDRFSAQQFSDYHSELNMSSLELGDSALYFCASSPDSSGNTIYFGEGSWLTVV.